This TCR beta chain was sequenced for a study of blood T cells in healthy people across ages. Notes on the study in general: Estimates based on one million T cells were treated as lower bounds. Greater diversity and more naive CD4+ cells were seen in long-lived donors than in aged donors.

This clonotype has at least ten counts. Its specificity is not known. A second PCR, run for roughly 7 to 12 cycles, used a sample-barcoded 5' primer plus a J-beta primer mix. MiXCR, applied by TCRdb to the 5' RACE reads, yields one record per CDR3 protein. This sample has 1.5 million to 2 million distinct CDR3 sequences, with 28% found just once. CDR3 length: 19 amino acids. Trimming removed 3 bases from V and 2 bases from J, with 25 bases in between. The chain links TRBV12-3 or TRBV12-4 to TRBJ2-5, with D perhaps being TRBD1 or TRBD2 (6 bases each). The sequenced sample was blood. The receptor was isolated from a woman in her 30s in good health. For the CDR3, the DNA is TGTGCCAGCAGTTTTTGGGGGGCCGCCGGGGTCGGTGGGCAAGAGACCCAGTACTTC. Encoded protein: CASSFWGAAGVGGQETQYF.